This entry features one T cell receptor (beta chain) sequence. Study processing details: Estimation of nucleated cell counts was performed using reference gene primer amplification. Data came from immunoSEQ multiplex PCR; TCRdb stores just in-frame clones and leaves some out. That table is the source of V, J and clone size, and D and trimming were worked out from the DNA. The table records about 400,000 clones, around 89% of them present only once. The sample belongs to a study of blood T cell repertoires in COVID-19. Whole-study context: Samples of COVID-19 (acute and convalescent) were obtained from the United States, Italy and Spain. T cells, B-cell-depleted T cells, or PBMCs supplied cDNA or gDNA.

This CDR3 has 15 amino acids. V lost 5 bases to trimming and J lost 8 bases; unmatched junction nucleotides: 13. Germline values: CDR1 LNHNV, CDR2 YYDKDF (reference sequence). Sequenced: peripheral blood. The chain links TRBV15 to TRBJ1-2; 8 bases are shared with TRBD1. The clonotype originates from a woman in her 30s with acute or convalescent COVID-19. DNA for the CDR3: TGTGCCACCAGCGGGGGGGAGGGACAGGTCGGCGGCTACACCTTC. Translation gives CATSGGEGQVGGYTF.